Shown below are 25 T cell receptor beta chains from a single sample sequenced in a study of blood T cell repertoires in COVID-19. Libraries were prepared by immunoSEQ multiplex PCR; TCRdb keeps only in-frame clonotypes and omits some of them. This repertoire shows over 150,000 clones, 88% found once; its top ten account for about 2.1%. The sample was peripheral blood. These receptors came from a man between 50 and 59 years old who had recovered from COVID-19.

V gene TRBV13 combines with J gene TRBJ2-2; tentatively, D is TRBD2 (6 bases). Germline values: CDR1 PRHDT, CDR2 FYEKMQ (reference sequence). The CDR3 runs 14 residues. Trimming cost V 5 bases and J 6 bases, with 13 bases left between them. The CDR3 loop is CASSLLQRAGELFF. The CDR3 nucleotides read TGTGCCAGCAGCCTACTACAGCGGGCCGGGGAGCTGTTTTTT.

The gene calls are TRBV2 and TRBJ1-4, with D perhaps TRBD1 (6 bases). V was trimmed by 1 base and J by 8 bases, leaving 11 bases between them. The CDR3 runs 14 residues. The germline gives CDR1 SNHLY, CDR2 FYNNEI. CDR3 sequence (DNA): TGTGCCAGCAGTGAAGGGACAGAAGGGGAAAAACTGTTTTTT. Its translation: CASSEGTEGEKLFF. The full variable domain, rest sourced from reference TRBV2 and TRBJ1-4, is EPEVTQTPSHQVTQMGQEVILRCVPISNHLYFYWYRQILGQKVEFLVSFYNNEISEKSEIFDDQFSVERPDGSNFTLKIRSTKLEDSAMYFCASSEGTEGEKLFFGSGTQLSVL.

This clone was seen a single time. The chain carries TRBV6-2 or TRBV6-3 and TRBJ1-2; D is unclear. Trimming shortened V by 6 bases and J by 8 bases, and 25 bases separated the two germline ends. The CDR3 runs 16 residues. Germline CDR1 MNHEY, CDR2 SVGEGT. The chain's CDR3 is CASSPLSEREIRGYTF. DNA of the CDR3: TGTGCCAGCAGCCCCTTGTCGGAAAGGGAGATAAGGGGCTACACCTTC.

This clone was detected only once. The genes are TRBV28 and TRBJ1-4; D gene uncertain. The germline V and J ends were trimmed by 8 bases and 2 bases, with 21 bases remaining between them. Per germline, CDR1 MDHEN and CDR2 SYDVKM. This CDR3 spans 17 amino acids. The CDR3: CASHKSWAAVTNEKLFF. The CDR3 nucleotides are TGTGCCAGCCATAAGTCCTGGGCAGCTGTGACTAATGAAAAACTGTTTTTT. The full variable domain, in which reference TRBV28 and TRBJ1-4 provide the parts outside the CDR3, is DVKVTQSSRYLVKRTGEKVFLECVQDMDHENMFWYRQDPGLGLRLIYFSYDVKMKEKGDIPEGYSVSREKKERFSLILESASTNQTSMYLCASHKSWAAVTNEKLFFGSGTQLSVL.

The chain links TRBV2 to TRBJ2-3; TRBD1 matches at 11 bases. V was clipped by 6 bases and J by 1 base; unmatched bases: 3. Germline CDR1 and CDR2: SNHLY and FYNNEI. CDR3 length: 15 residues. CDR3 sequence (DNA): TGTGCCAGCAGAGCGGGACAGGGGGGCACAGATACGCAGTATTTT. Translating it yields CASRAGQGGTDTQYF.

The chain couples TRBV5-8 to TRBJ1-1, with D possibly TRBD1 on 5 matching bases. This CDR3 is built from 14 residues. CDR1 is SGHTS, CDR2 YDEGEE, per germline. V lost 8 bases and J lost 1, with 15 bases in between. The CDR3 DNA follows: TGTGCCAGGACCGTGGGACTTCCGAACACTGAAGCTTTCTTT. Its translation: CARTVGLPNTEAFF.

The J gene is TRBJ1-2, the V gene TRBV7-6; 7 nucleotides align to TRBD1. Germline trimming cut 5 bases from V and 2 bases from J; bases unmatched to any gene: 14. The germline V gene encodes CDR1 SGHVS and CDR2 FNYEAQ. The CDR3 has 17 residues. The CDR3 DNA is TGTGCCAGCAGCCCCCGGGACAGCCGCTCCCAGAACTATGGCTACACCTTC. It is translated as CASSPRDSRSQNYGYTF. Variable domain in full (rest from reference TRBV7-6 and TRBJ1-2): GAGVSQSPRYKVTKRGQDVALRCDPISGHVSLYWYRQALGQGPEFLTYFNYEAQQDKSGLPNDRFSAERPEGSISTLTIQRTEQRDSAMYRCASSPRDSRSQNYGYTFGSGTRLTVV.

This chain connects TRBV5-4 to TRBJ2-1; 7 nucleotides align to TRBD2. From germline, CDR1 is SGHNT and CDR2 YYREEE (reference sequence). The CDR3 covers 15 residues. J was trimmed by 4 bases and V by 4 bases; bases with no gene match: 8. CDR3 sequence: CASSPAGVTYNEQFF. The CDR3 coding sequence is TGTGCCAGCAGCCCGGCGGGGGTGACATACAATGAGCAGTTCTTC.

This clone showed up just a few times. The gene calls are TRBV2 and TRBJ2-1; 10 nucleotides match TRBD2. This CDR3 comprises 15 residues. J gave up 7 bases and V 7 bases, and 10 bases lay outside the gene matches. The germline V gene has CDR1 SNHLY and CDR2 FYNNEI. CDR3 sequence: CASKVDSGGINEQFF. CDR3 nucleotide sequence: TGTGCCAGCAAAGTCGATAGCGGGGGGATAAATGAGCAGTTCTTC.

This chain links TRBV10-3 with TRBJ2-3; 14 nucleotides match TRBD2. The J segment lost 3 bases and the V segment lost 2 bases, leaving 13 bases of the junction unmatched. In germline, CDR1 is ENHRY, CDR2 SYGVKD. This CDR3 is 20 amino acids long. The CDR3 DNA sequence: TGTGCCATCAGTGAGCCTCCCGGGACTAGCGGGGGCGTTGGAACAGATACGCAGTATTTT. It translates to CAISEPPGTSGGVGTDTQYF.

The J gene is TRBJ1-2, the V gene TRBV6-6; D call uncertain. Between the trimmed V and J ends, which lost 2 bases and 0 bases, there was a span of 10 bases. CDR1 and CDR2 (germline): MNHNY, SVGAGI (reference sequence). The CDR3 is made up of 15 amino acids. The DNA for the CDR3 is TGTGCCAGCAGTTACATCCGGGGAACTAACTATGGCTACACCTTC. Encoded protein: CASSYIRGTNYGYTF.

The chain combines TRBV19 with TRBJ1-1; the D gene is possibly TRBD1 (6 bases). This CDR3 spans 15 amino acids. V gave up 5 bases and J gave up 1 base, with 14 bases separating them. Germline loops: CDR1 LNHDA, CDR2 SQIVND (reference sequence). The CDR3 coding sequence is TGTGCCAGTAGTCTCCTACAGGGTGAGAACACTGAAGCTTTCTTT. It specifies CASSLLQGENTEAFF.

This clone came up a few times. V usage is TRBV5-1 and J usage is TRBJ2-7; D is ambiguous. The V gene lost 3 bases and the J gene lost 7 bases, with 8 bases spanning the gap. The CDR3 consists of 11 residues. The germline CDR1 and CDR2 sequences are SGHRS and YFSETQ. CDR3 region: CASSSEQEQYF. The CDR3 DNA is TGCGCCAGCAGCTCTGAACAGGAGCAGTACTTC.

The CDR3 protein is CASSFASGSSYNEQFF. CDR3 coding DNA: TGTGCCAGCAGTTTCGCTAGCGGGAGCTCCTACAATGAGCAGTTCTTC. The V call is TRBV6-2 or TRBV6-3, the J call TRBJ2-1; 10 bases are shared with TRBD2. Germline-derived CDR1 and CDR2 are MNHEY and SVGEGT. The CDR3 contains 16 residues. The V and J ends lost 4 bases and 0 bases, in that order; junction bases with no gene match: 3.

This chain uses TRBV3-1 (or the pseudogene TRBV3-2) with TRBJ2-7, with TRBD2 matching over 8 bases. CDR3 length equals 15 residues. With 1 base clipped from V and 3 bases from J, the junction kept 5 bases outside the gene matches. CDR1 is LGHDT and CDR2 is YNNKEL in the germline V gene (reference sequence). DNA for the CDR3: TGTGCCAGCAGCCAAGCGATAGCGGGAAGCTACGAGCAGTACTTC. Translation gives CASSQAIAGSYEQYF.

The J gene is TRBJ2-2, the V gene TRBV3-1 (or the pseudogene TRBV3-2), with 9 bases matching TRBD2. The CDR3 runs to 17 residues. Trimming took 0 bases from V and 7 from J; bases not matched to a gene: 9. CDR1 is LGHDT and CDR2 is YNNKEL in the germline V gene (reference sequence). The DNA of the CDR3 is TGTGCCAGCAGCCAAGAAGAACTAGCGGGTAGAGTCGGGGAGCTGTTTTTT. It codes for CASSQEELAGRVGELFF.

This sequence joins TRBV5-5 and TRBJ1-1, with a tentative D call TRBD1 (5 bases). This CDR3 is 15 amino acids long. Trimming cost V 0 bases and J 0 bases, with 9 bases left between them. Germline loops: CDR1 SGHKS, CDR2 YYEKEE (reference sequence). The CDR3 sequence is CASSLVGALNTEAFF. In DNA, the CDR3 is TGTGCCAGCAGCTTGGTAGGGGCCCTGAACACTGAAGCTTTCTTT.

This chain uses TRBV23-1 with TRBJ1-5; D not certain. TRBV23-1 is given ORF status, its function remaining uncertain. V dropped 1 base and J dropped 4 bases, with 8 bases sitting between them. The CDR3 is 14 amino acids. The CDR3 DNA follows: TGCGCCAGCAGTCAATTTACTCCAAATCAGCCCCAGCATTTT. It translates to CASSQFTPNQPQHF.

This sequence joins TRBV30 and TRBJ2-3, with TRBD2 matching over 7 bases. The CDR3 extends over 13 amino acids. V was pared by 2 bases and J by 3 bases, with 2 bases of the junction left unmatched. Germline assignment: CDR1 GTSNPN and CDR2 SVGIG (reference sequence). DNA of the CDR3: TGTGCCTGGAGTAACGGGGGGACAGATACGCAGTATTTT. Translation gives CAWSNGGTDTQYF.

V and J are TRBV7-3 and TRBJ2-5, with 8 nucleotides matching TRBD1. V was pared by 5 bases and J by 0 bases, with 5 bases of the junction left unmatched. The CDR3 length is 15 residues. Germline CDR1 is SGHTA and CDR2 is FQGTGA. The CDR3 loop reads CASSANRGYQETQYF. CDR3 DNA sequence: TGTGCCAGCAGCGCAAACAGGGGGTACCAAGAGACCCAGTACTTC. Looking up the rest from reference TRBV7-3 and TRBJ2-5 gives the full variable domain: GAGVSQTPSNKVTEKGKYVELRCDPISGHTALYWYRQSLGQGPEFLIYFQGTGAADDSGLPNDRFFAVRPEGSVSTLKIQRTERGDSAVYLCASSANRGYQETQYFGPGTRLLVL.

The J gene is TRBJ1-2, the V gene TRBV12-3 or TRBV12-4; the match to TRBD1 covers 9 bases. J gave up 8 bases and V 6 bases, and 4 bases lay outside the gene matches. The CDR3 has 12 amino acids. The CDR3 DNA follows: TGTGCCAGCAGACAGGGGGCAGGAGGCTACACCTTC. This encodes CASRQGAGGYTF.

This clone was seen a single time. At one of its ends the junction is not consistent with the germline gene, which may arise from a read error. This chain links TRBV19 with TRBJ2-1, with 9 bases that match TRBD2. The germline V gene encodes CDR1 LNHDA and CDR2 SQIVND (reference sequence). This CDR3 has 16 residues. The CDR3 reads CASSPLGREGYDEQFF. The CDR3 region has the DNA TGTGCCAGTAGTCCGCTCGGGCGGGAGGGCTACGATGAGCAGTTCTTC.

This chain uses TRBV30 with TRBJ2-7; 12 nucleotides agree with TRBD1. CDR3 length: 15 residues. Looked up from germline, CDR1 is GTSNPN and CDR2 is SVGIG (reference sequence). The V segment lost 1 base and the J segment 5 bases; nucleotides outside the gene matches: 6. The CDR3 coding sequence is TGTGCCTGGAGTGCAACGGGACAGGGGGCACACGAGCAGTACTTC. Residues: CAWSATGQGAHEQYF. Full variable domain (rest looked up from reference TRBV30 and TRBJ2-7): SQTIHQWPATLVQPVGSPLSLECTVEGTSNPNLYWYRQAAGRGLQLLFYSVGIGQISSEVPQNLSASRPQDRQFILSSKKLLLSDSGFYLCAWSATGQGAHEQYFGPGTRLTVT.

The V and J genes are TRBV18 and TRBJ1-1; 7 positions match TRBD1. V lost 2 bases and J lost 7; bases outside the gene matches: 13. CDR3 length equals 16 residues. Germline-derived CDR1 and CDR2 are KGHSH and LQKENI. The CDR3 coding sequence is TGTGCCAGCTCACCAACGAGACAGGGCCCCCACGGTGAAGCTTTCTTT. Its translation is CASSPTRQGPHGEAFF. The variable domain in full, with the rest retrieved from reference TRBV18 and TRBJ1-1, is NAGVMQNPRHLVRRRGQEARLRCSPMKGHSHVYWYRQLPEEGLKFMVYLQKENIIDESGMPKERFSAEFPKEGPSILRIQQVVRGDSAAYFCASSPTRQGPHGEAFFGQGTRLTVV.

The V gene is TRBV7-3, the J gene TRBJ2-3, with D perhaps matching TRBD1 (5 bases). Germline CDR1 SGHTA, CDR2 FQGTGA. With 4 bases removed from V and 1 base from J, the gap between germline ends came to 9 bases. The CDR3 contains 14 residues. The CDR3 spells CASSSWGGTDTQYF. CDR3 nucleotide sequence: TGTGCCAGCAGCTCCTGGGGCGGCACAGATACGCAGTATTTT. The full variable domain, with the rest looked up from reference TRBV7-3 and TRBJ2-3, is GAGVSQTPSNKVTEKGKYVELRCDPISGHTALYWYRQSLGQGPEFLIYFQGTGAADDSGLPNDRFFAVRPEGSVSTLKIQRTERGDSAVYLCASSSWGGTDTQYFGPGTRLTVL.